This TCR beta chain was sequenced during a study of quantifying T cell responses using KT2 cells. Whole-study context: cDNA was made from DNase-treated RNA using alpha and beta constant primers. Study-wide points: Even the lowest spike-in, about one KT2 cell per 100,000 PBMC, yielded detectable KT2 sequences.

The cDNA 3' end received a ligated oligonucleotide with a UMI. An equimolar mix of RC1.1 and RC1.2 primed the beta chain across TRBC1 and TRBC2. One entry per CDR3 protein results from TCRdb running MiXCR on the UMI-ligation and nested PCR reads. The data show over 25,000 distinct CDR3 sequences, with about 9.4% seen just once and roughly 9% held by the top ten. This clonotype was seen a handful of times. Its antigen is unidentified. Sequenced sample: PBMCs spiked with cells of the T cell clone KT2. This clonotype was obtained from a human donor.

For the CDR3, the DNA is TGCAGTGCGGGACAGGGGAGTCGTTCACCCCTCCACTTT. Amino acids: CSAGQGSRSPLHF. The chain couples TRBV20-1 to TRBJ1-6, with 10 bases matching TRBD1. The germline V gene has CDR1 DFQATT and CDR2 SNEGSKA (reference sequence). The V segment lost 6 bases and the J segment 9 bases; nucleotides outside the gene matches: 5. The CDR3 has 13 residues.